Described below is a single T cell receptor beta chain sequence and its context. V was shortened by 4 bases and J by 7 bases, with 20 bases between the two germline ends. The germline V gene has CDR1 SGHKS and CDR2 YYEKEE (reference sequence). CDR3 size: 15 residues. Original handling: Reference gene primer amplification gave nucleated cell count estimates. Libraries were prepared by immunoSEQ multiplex PCR; TCRdb keeps only in-frame clonotypes and omits some of them. V, J and clone size were drawn from that table, and D and trimming were deduced from the DNA. Counted here are under 300,000 clones, about 91% occurring once; the ten biggest clones make up about 2.3%. The source of the sample is a study of blood T cell repertoires in COVID-19.

The sequenced sample was PBMCs or T cells enriched from blood (not recorded which). This TCR came from a woman in her thirties or forties with acute COVID-19. The gene calls are TRBV5-5 and TRBJ1-2, with D unclear. CDR3 loop: CASSPRDVLESGYTF. CDR3 coding DNA: TGTGCCAGCAGCCCCCGAGACGTTTTGGAGAGTGGCTACACCTTC.